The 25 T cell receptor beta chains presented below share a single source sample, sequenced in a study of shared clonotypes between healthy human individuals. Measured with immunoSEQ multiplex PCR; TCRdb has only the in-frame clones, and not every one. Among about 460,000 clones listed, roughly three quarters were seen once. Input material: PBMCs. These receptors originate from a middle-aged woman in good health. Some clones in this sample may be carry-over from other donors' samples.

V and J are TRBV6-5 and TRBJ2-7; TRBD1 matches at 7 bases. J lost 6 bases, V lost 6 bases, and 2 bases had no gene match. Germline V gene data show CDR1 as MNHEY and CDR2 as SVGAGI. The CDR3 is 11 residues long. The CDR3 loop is CASRNRGEQYF. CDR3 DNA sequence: TGTGCCAGCAGGAACAGGGGCGAGCAGTACTTC.

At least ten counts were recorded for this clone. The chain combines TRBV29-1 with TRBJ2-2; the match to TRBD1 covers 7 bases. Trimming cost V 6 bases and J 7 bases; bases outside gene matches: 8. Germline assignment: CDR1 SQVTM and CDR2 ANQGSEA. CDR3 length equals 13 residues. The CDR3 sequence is CSVQKRTGGELFF. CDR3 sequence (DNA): TGCAGCGTGCAAAAAAGGACAGGCGGGGAGCTGTTTTTT.

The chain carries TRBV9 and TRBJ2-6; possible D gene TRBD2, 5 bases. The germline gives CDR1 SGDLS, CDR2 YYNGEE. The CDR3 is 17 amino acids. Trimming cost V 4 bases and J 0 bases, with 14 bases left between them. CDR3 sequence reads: CASSMWTDHSGANVLTF. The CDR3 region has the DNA TGTGCCAGCAGCATGTGGACTGACCACTCTGGGGCCAACGTCCTGACTTTC.

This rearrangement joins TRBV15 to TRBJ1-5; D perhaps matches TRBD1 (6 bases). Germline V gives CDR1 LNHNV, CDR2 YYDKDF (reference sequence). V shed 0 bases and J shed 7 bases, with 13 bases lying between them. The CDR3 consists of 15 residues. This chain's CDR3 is CATSRDRRGGQPQHF. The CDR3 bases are TGTGCCACCAGCAGAGATCGCAGGGGAGGGCAGCCCCAGCATTTT.

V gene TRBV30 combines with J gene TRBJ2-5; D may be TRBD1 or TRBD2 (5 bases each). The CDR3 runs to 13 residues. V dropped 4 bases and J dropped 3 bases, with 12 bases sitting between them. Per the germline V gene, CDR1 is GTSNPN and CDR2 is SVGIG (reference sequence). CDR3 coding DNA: TGTGCCTGGACGGGGCTGGGCGAAGAGACCCAGTACTTC. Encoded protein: CAWTGLGEETQYF.

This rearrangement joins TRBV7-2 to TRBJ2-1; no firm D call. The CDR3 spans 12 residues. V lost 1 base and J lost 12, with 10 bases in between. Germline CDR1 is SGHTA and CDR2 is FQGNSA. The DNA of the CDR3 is TGTGCCAGCAGCTTAGTCGGCGCTGGGCAGTTCTTC. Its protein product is CASSLVGAGQFF.

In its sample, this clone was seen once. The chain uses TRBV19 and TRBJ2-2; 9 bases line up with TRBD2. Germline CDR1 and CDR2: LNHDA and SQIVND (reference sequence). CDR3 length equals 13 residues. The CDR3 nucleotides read TGTGCAGCAGGGACTAGCTACACCGGGGAGCTGTTTTTT. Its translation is CAAGTSYTGELFF.

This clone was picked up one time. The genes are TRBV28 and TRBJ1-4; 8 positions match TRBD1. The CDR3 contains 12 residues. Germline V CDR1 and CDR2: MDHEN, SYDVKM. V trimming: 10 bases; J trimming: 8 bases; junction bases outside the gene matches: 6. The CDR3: CATTGGVEKLFF. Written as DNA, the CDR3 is TGTGCCACCACAGGGGGTGTAGAAAAACTGTTTTTT.

CDR3 DNA: TGTGCCAGCAGCGTAGGACCCACGTCAGCGGGATACGAGCAGTACTTC. Its protein product is CASSVGPTSAGYEQYF. V and J are TRBV7-8 and TRBJ2-7; 7 nucleotides agree with TRBD2. Germline loops: CDR1 SGHVS, CDR2 FQNEAQ. J was trimmed by 4 bases and V by 5 bases; bases with no gene match: 14. The CDR3 spans 16 residues.

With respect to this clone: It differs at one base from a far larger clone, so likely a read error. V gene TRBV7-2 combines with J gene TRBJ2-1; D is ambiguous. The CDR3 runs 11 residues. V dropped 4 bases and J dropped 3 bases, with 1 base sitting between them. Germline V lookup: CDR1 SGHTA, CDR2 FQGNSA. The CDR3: CASSYYNEQFF. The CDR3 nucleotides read TGTGCCAGCAGCTACTACAATGAGCAGTTCTTC.

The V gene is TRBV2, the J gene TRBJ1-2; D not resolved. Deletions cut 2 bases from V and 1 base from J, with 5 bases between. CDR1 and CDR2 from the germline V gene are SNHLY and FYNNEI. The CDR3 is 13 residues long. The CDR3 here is CASSERVNYGYTF. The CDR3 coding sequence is TGTGCCAGCAGTGAAAGGGTTAACTATGGCTACACCTTC. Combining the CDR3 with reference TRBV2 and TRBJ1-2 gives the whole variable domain EPEVTQTPSHQVTQMGQEVILRCVPISNHLYFYWYRQILGQKVEFLVSFYNNEISEKSEIFDDQFSVERPDGSNFTLKIRSTKLEDSAMYFCASSERVNYGYTFGSGTRLTVV.

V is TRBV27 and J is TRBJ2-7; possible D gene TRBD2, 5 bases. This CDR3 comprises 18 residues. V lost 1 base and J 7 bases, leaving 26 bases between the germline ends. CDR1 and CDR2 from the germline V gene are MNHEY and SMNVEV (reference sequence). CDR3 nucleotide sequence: TGTGCCAGCAGTTTATTCCCCGCCCGTTTAGAGGGCCTGGGTGAGCAGTACTTC. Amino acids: CASSLFPARLEGLGEQYF.

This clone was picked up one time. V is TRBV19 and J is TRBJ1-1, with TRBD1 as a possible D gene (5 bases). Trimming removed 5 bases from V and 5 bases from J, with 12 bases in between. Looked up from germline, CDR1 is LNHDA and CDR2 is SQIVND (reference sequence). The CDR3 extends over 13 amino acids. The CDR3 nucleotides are TGTGCCAGTAGTCCTTGGGGGAGGACTGAAGCTTTCTTT. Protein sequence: CASSPWGRTEAFF.

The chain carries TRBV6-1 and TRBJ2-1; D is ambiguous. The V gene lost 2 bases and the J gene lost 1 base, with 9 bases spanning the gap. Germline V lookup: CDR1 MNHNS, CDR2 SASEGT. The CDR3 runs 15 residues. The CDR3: CASSESVMSYNEQFF. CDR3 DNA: TGTGCCAGCAGTGAATCTGTTATGTCCTACAATGAGCAGTTCTTC.

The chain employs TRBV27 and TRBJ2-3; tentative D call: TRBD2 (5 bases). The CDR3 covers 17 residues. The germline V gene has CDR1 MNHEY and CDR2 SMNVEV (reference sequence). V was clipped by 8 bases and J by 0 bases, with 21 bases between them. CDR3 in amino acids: CASRSSGALRSTDTQYF. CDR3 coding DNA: TGTGCCAGCCGATCGAGCGGAGCTTTAAGAAGCACAGATACGCAGTATTTT.

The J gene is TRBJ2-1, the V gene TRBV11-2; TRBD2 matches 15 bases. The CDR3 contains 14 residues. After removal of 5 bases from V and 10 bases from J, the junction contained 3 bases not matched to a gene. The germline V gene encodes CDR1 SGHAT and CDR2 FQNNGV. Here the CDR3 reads CASSGLAGGTEQFF. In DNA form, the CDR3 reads TGTGCCAGCAGCGGACTAGCGGGAGGGACCGAGCAGTTCTTC.

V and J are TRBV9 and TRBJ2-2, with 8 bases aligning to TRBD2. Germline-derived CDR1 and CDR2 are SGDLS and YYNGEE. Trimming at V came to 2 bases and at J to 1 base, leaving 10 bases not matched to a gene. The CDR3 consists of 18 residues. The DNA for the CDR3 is TGTGCCAGCAGCGTTAGGTCGAGCGCGGGAGGGAACACCGGGGAGCTGTTTTTT. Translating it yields CASSVRSSAGGNTGELFF.

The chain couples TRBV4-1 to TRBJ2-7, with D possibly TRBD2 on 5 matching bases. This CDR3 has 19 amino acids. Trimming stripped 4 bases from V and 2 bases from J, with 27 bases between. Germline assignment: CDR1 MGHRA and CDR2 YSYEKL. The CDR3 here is CASSPPEATPNTFPYEQYF. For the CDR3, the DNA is TGCGCCAGCAGCCCCCCGGAGGCCACCCCTAATACTTTCCCCTACGAGCAGTACTTC.

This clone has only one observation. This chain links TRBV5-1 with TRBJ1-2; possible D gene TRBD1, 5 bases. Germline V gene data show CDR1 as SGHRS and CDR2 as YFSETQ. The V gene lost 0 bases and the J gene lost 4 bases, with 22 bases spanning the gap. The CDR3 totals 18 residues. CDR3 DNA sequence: TGCGCCAGCAGCTTGGACATGCCGGGGCGGAGCGGGGTCTATGGCTACACCTTC. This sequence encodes CASSLDMPGRSGVYGYTF.

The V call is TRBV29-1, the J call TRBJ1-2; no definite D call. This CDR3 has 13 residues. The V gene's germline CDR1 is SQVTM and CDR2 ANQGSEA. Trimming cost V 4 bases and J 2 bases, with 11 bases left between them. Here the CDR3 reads CSVVGDSNYGYTF. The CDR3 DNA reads TGCAGCGTTGTTGGGGATTCCAACTATGGCTACACCTTC.

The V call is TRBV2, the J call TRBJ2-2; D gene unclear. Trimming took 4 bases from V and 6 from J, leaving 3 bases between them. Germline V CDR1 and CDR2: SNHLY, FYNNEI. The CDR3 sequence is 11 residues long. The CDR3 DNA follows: TGTGCCAGCAGTGCACCCGGGGAGCTGTTTTTT. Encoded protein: CASSAPGELFF.

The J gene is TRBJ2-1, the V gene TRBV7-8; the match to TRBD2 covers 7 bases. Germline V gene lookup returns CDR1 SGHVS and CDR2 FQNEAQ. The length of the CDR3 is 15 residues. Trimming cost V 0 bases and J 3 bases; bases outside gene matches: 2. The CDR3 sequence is CASSLAGGYYNEQFF. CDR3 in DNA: TGTGCCAGCAGCTTAGCGGGAGGGTACTACAATGAGCAGTTCTTC.

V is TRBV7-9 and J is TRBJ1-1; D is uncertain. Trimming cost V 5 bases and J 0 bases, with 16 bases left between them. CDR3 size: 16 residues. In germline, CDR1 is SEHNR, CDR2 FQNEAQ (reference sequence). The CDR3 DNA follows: TGTGCCAGCAGCATGGATTATGGCAGCCTGAACACTGAAGCTTTCTTT. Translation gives CASSMDYGSLNTEAFF.

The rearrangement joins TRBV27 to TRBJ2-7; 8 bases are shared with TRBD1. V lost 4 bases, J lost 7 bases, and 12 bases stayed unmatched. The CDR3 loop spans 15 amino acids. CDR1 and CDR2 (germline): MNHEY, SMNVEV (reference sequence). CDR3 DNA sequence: TGTGCCAGCAGTTCGGCACCGGACAGGGTTCGGGAGCAGTACTTC. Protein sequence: CASSSAPDRVREQYF.

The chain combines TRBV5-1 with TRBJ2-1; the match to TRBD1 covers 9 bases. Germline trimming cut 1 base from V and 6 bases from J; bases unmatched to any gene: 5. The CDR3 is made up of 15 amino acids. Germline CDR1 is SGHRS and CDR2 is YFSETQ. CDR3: CASSLMGQGLNEQFF. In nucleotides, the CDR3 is TGCGCCAGCAGCTTGATGGGACAGGGTCTCAATGAGCAGTTCTTC.